Reported below is one T cell receptor (beta chain). These data belong to a study of shared clonotypes between healthy human individuals. The CDR3 has 15 residues. With V trimmed by 6 bases and J by 7 bases, 9 bases remained unmatched. Germline V CDR1 and CDR2: MNHNY, SVGAGI (reference sequence). Each cell subset's genomic DNA was divided evenly among several immunoSEQ plates. Produced via immunoSEQ multiplex PCR; TCRdb's table is partial and in-frame only. The sample has about 2.1 million clones, 90% to 95% seen once. Naive-designated CD8 cells lacked CD45RO, were positively enriched for CCR7, and omitted terminally differentiated effector memory CD45RA+ cells. None of the donors, who were healthy HIV-negative adults, had recently had acute infections or vaccinations.

The chain combines TRBV6-6 with TRBJ2-2, with TRBD1 matching 9 bases. The sequencing sample was made of naive CD8+ T cells from PBMCs. The sequence was obtained from a man younger than 30 in good health. Some clones in this sample may be carry-over from other donors' samples. The CDR3 DNA is TGTGCCAGCAGACCGGGACAGGGTCTTTACGGGGAGCTGTTTTTT. It specifies CASRPGQGLYGELFF.